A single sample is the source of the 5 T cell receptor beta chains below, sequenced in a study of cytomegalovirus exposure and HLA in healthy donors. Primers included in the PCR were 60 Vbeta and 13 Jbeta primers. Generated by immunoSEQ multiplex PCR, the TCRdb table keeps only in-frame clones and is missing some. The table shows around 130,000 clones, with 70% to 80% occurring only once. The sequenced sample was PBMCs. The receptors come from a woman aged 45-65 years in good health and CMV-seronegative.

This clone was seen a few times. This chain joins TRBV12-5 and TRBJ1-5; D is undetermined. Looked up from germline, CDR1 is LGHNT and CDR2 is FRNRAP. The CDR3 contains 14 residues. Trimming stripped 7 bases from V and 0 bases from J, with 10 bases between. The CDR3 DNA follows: TGTGCTAGTGTCGGAGGCCCTAGCAATCAGCCCCAGCATTTT. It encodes CASVGGPSNQPQHF.

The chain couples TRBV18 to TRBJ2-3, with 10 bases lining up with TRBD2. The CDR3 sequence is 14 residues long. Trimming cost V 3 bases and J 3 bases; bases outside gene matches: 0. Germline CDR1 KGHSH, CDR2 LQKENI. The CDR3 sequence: CASSPTSGTDTQYF. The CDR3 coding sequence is TGTGCCAGCTCACCGACTAGCGGGACAGATACGCAGTATTTT.

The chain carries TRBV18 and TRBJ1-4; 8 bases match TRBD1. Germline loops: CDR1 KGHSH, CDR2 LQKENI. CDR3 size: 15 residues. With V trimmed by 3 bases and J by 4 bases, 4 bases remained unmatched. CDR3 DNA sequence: TGTGCCAGCTCACCTGGACAGGGCCTTAATGAAAAACTGTTTTTT. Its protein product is CASSPGQGLNEKLFF.

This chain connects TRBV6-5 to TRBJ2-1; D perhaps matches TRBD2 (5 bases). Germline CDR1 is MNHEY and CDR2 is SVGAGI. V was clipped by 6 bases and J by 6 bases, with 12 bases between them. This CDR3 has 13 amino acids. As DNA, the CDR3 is TGTGCCAGCAGATCCCCGGGAACCAATGAGCAGTTCTTC. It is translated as CASRSPGTNEQFF.

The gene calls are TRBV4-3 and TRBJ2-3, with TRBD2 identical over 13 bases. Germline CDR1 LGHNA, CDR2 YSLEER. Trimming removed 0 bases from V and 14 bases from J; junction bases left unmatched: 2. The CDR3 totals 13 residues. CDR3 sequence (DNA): TGCGCCAGCAGCCAAGATACTAGCGGGAGGGGGTATTTT. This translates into CASSQDTSGRGYF.